The 5 T cell receptor beta chains below were found in one sample sequenced in a study of T cell responses to AZD1222 COVID-19 vaccine (dated by TCRdb to about 2021). Library method: the immunoSEQ multiplex PCR assay. As stored in TCRdb, this immuneACCESS dataset retains in-frame rearrangements with V and J assigned. A fraction of the clones does not appear; measured against another copy, unresolved V genes explain less than half of the discrepancy, and the remainder lacks a known reason. This sample gives roughly 150,000 clones in total; 90% to 95% of them show up just once. The ten most abundant clones make up approximately 5% of the sample. The time point tag for this specimen amounts to: baseline before first vaccination. Sample: peripheral blood, taken on day 0 of AZD1222 vaccination. These receptors originate from an adult in good health.

The V and J genes are TRBV18 and TRBJ1-2; maybe TRBD1 (6 bases). Germline CDR1 reads KGHSH; CDR2 reads LQKENI. The CDR3 covers 13 residues. The V end lost 6 bases, the J end lost 3 bases, and 11 bases lay between the germline ends. CDR3 in DNA: TGTGCCAGCTCCCCCAACAGGGACTATGGCTACACCTTC. It yields the protein CASSPNRDYGYTF.

The chain has TRBV27 and TRBJ2-1, with TRBD2 identical over 10 bases. There are 14 residues in the CDR3. Germline values: CDR1 MNHEY, CDR2 SMNVEV (reference sequence). V shed 8 bases and J 6 bases; nucleotides not matched to a gene: 7. The CDR3 loop is CASAGLAISNEQFF. CDR3 coding DNA: TGTGCCAGCGCGGGACTAGCGATTTCCAATGAGCAGTTCTTC.

The genes are TRBV29-1 and TRBJ2-1, with a possible D match to TRBD1 (6 bases). The CDR3 length is 16 residues. Germline CDR1 SQVTM, CDR2 ANQGSEA. Trimming took off 1 base at V and 0 bases at J, with 13 bases between the two ends. CDR3 protein: CSVEVRGGISYNEQFF. CDR3 in DNA: TGCAGCGTTGAAGTTAGAGGGGGAATCTCCTACAATGAGCAGTTCTTC.

The chain employs TRBV6-5 and TRBJ2-7; TRBD1 matches 9 bases. Germline values: CDR1 MNHEY, CDR2 SVGAGI. The CDR3 length is 13 residues. V dropped 4 bases and J dropped 5; count of bases not matched to a gene: 3. The CDR3, as DNA: TGTGCCAGCAGTTGGGACAGGGACCACGAGCAGTACTTC. As protein: CASSWDRDHEQYF.

The CDR3 DNA is TGCGCCAGCAGCTTGCAAGGGGGCCTTGGCTACACCTTC. This translates into CASSLQGGLGYTF. The chain is built from TRBV5-1 and TRBJ1-2, with 7 bases matching TRBD1. The length of the CDR3 is 13 residues. Looked up from germline, CDR1 is SGHRS and CDR2 is YFSETQ. With V trimmed by 1 base and J by 7 bases, 4 bases remained unmatched. The variable domain in full, with the rest retrieved from reference TRBV5-1 and TRBJ1-2, is KAGVTQTPRYLIKTRGQQVTLSCSPISGHRSVSWYQQTPGQGLQFLFEYFSETQRNKGNFPGRFSGRQFSNSRSEMNVSTLELGDSALYLCASSLQGGLGYTFGSGTRLTVV.